The clone carrying this T cell receptor (beta chain) was detected only a few times. Antigen unknown. V lost 0 bases and J 8 bases, leaving 5 bases between the germline ends. The CDR3 is 13 amino acids. From germline, CDR1 is LNHNV and CDR2 YYDKDF (reference sequence). Time point described: newly diagnosed GD, antithyroid drugs for less than 3 months. PBMC-derived RNA was used for the TCR library. The data were taken from a study of regulatory T cells in long-lasting Graves disease. Study-wide results and caveats: Less diverse TCR repertoires were seen in persistent Graves' patients than in newly diagnosed ones.

Investigators prepared the TCR beta libraries by applying iRepertoire HTBI primers and Arm-PCR of CDR3 regions. TCRdb passed the multiplex PCR reads through MiXCR, listing each CDR3 protein once. Of about 430,000 distinct CDR3 sequences in the sample, approximately 16% were seen once. These data also featured in a second study, about T cells in Graves' hyperthyroidism and ophthalmopathy.

This sequence joins TRBV15 and TRBJ1-6; D is undetermined. The specimen was peripheral blood mononuclear cells (PBMCs), collected at new diagnosis, from a patient treated with antithyroid drugs. This TCR came from a middle-aged woman with Graves disease. CDR3 in DNA: TGTGCCACCAGCAGAGATCGTGATTCACCCCTCCACTTT. As protein: CATSRDRDSPLHF.